One sample yielded the 3 T cell receptor beta chains listed below, sequenced in a study of T-cell reconstitution after alpha-beta-depleted transplantation in children. For TCRbeta, the library was prepared with unique molecular identifiers. TCRdb analysed the PCR reads with MiXCR anew, one entry per CDR3 protein. This table holds around 800,000 distinct CDR3 sequences, about 16% found once. Here the sequenced sample was PBMCs, mostly from graft donor cells, taken 360 days after TCRalphabeta/CD19-depleted stem cell transplant. These receptors originate from a male patient between 10 and 17 years old who had a stem cell transplant for acute lymphoblastic leukemia, so the T cells may come from the graft donor.

The V gene is TRBV6-1, the J gene TRBJ2-1; D assignment may be TRBD1 or TRBD2 (6 bases each). V gave up 2 bases and J gave up 4 bases, with 15 bases separating them. Per germline, CDR1 MNHNS and CDR2 SASEGT. This CDR3 comprises 16 residues. The DNA of the CDR3 is TGTGCCAGCAGTGAACTAGGGGGGAGGCTATACAATGAGCAGTTCTTC. Its translation is CASSELGGRLYNEQFF.

The genes are TRBV12-3 or TRBV12-4 and TRBJ2-1; D perhaps matches TRBD2 (6 bases). This CDR3 spans 15 amino acids. V dropped 0 bases and J dropped 8 bases, with 14 bases sitting between them. The CDR3 coding sequence is TGTGCCAGCAGTTTAGCGGGACTGGAAGTCGATGAGCAGTTCTTC. This gives the protein CASSLAGLEVDEQFF.

There are many counts of this clonotype. The rearrangement uses TRBV7-2 and TRBJ1-3; D gene ambiguous. The V end lost 1 base, the J end lost 0 bases, and 4 bases lay between the germline ends. The CDR3 has 14 residues. Germline V gene sequence: CDR1 SGHTA, CDR2 FQGNSA. The CDR3 region has the DNA TGTGCCAGCAGCTTAGATTCCTCTGGAAACACCATATATTTT. Translated, it gives CASSLDSSGNTIYF.